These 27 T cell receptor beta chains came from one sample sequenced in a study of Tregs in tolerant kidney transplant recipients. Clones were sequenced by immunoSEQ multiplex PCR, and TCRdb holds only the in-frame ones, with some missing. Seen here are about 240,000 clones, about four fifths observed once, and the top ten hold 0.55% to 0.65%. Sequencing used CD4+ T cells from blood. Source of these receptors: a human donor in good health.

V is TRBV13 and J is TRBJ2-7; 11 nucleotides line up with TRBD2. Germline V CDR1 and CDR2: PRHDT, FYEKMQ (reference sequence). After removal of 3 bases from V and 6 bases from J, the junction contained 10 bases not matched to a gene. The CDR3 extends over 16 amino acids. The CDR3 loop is CASSFDLAGGPVEQYF. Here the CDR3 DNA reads TGTGCCAGCAGCTTCGACTTAGCGGGGGGGCCCGTCGAGCAGTACTTC.

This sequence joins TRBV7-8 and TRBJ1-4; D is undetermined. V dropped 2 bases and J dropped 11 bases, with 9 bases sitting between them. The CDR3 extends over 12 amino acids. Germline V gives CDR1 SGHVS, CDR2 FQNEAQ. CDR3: CASSLSGLKLFF. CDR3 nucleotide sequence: TGTGCCAGCAGCTTATCTGGGTTGAAACTGTTTTTT.

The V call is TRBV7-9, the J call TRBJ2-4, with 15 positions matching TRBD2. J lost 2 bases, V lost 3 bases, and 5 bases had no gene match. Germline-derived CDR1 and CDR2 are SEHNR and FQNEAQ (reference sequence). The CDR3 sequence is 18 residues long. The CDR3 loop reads CASSLGLAGGVTKNIQYF. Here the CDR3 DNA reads TGTGCCAGCAGCTTGGGACTAGCGGGAGGAGTAACCAAAAACATTCAGTACTTC.

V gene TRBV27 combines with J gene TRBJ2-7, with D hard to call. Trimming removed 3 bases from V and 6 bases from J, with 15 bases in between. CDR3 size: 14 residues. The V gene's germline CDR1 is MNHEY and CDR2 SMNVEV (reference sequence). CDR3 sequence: CASSFSVERAEQYF. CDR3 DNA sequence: TGTGCCAGCAGTTTTTCGGTAGAGCGTGCCGAGCAGTACTTC.

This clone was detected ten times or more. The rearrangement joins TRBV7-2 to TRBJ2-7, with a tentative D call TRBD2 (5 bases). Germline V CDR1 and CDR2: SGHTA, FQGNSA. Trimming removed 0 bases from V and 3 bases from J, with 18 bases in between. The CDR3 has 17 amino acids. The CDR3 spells CASSLAGRRTGYYEQYF. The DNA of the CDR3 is TGTGCCAGCAGCTTAGCAGGGCGGAGGACTGGTTACTACGAGCAGTACTTC.

DNA of the CDR3: TGCAGTGGAGGTGTCTTGGGGATTCAGTACTTC. Its translation: CSGGVLGIQYF. This chain links TRBV20-1 with TRBJ2-4; D is undetermined. The germline CDR1 and CDR2 sequences are DFQATT and SNEGSKA (reference sequence). The V end lost 7 bases, the J end lost 10 bases, and 14 bases lay between the germline ends. The CDR3 contains 11 residues.

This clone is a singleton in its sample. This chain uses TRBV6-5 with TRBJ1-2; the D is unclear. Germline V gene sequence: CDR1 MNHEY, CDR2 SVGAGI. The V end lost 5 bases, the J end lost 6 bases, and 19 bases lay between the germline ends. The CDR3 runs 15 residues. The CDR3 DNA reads TGTGCCAGCAGTCGGATCGCGGCGAGGGTTGATGGCTACACCTTC. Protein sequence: CASSRIAARVDGYTF.

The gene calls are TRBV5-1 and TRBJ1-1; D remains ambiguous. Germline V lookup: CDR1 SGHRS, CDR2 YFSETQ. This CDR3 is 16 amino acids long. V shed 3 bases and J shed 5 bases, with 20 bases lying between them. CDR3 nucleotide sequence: TGCGCCAGCAGCTCTAACCTTGGCTCCCCGCGTACTGAAGCTTTCTTT. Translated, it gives CASSSNLGSPRTEAFF.

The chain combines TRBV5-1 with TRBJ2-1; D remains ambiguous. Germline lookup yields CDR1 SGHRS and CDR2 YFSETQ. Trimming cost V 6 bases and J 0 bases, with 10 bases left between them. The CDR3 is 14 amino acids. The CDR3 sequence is CASTTPSSYNEQFF. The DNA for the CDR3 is TGCGCCAGCACCACCCCCAGCTCCTACAATGAGCAGTTCTTC.

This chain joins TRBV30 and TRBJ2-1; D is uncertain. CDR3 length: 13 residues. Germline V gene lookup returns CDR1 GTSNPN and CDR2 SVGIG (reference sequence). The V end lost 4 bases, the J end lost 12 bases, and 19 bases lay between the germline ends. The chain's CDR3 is CAWKLLGRGRQFF. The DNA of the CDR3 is TGTGCCTGGAAACTCCTGGGCCGTGGACGGCAGTTCTTC.

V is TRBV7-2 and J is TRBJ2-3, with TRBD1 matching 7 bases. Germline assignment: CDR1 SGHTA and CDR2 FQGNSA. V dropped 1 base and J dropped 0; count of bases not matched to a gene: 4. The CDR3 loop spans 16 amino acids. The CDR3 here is CASSLVGGWSTDTQYF. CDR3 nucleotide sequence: TGTGCCAGCAGCTTAGTAGGGGGCTGGAGCACAGATACGCAGTATTTT.

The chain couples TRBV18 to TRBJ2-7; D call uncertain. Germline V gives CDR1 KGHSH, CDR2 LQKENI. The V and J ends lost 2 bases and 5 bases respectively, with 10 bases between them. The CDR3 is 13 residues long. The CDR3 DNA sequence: TGTGCCAGCTCACCAACGGCCTCTCACGAGCAGTACTTC. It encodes CASSPTASHEQYF.

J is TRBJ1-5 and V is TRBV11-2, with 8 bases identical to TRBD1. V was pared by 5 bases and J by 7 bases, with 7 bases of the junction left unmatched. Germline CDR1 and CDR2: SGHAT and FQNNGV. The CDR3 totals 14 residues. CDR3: CASSVTGGVQPQHF. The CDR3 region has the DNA TGTGCCAGCAGCGTCACAGGGGGAGTCCAGCCCCAGCATTTT.

Here the CDR3 reads CAWSVGGTSNQPQHF. The CDR3 DNA sequence: TGTGCCTGGAGTGTAGGCGGAACTAGCAATCAGCCCCAGCATTTT. The chain recombines TRBV30 with TRBJ1-5, with D hard to call. This CDR3 is built from 15 residues. Trimming stripped 0 bases from V and 0 bases from J, with 9 bases between. Germline-derived CDR1 and CDR2 are GTSNPN and SVGIG (reference sequence).

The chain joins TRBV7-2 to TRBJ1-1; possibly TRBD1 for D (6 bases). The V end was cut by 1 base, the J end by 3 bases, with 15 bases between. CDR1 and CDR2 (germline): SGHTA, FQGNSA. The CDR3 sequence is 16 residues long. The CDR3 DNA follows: TGTGCCAGCAGCTTAGTCAGGGGCTGGGGTGACACTGAAGCTTTCTTT. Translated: CASSLVRGWGDTEAFF. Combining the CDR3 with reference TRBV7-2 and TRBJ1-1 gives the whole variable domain GAGVSQSPSNKVTEKGKDVELRCDPISGHTALYWYRQSLGQGLEFLIYFQGNSAPDKSGLPSDRFSAERTGGSVSTLTIQRTQQEDSAVYLCASSLVRGWGDTEAFFGQGTRLTVV.

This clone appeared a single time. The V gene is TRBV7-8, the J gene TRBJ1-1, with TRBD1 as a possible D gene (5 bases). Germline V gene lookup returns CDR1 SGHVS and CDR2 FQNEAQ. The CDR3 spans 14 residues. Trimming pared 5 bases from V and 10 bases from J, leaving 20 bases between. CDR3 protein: CASSPRVLEGLAFF. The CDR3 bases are TGTGCCAGCAGCCCTCGTGTGTTGGAGGGGTTAGCTTTCTTT.

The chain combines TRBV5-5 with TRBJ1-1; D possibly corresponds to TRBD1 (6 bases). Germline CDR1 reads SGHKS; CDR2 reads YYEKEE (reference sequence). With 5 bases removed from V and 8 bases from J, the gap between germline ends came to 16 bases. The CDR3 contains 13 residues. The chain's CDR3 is CASSRQGKGEAFF. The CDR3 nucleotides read TGTGCCAGCAGTCGGCAGGGGAAGGGGGAAGCTTTCTTT.

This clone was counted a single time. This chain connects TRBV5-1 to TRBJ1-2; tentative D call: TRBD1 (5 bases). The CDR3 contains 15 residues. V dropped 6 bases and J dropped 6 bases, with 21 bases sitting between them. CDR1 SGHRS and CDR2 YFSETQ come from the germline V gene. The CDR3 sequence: CASTLGQGVLDGYTF. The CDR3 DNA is TGCGCCAGCACATTAGGCCAGGGTGTTTTGGATGGCTACACCTTC.

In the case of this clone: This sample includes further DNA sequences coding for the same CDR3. CDR3 DNA: TGTGCCAGCAGCTTAGTCGGAACCGAGGCCTACGAGCAGTACTTC. Translating gives CASSLVGTEAYEQYF. The chain employs TRBV5-5 and TRBJ2-7; unclear D gene. The CDR3 loop spans 15 amino acids. With 2 bases removed from V and 2 bases from J, the gap between germline ends came to 14 bases. The germline V gene encodes CDR1 SGHKS and CDR2 YYEKEE (reference sequence).

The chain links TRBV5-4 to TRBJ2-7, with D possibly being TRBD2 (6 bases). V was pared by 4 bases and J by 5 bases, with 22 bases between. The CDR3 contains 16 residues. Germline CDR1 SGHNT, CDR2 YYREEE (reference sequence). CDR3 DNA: TGTGCCAGCAGCCCAGGCGGGGCGGCCCGCCTTAACGAGCAGTACTTC. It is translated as CASSPGGAARLNEQYF.

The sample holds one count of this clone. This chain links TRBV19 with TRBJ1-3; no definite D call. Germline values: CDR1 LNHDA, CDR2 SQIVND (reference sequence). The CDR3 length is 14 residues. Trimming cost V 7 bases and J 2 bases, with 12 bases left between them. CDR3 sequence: CASTIRHPGNTIYF. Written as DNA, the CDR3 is TGTGCCAGTACTATTAGACACCCTGGAAACACCATATATTTT.

The CDR3 region has the DNA TGTGCCAGCAGCCCCCGTATGGGGGTGGGCCAGCCCCAGCATTTT. Translated: CASSPRMGVGQPQHF. The rearrangement uses TRBV7-6 and TRBJ1-5, with D possibly matching TRBD1 (5 bases). Germline V gene lookup returns CDR1 SGHVS and CDR2 FNYEAQ. V gave up 5 bases and J gave up 7 bases, with 18 bases separating them. The CDR3 has 15 residues.

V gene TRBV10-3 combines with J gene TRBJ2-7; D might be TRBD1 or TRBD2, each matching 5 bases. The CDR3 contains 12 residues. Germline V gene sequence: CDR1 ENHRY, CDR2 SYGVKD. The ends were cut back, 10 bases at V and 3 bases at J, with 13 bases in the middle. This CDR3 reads CATRVGSYEQYF. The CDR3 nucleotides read TGTGCCACCAGGGTGGGGAGCTACGAGCAGTACTTC.

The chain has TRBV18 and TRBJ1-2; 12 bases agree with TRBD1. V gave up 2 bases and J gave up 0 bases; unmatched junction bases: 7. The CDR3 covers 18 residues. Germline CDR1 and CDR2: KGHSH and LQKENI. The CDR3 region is CASSPKRDRGRPNYGYTF. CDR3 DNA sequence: TGTGCCAGCTCACCAAAAAGGGACAGGGGGCGTCCTAACTATGGCTACACCTTC.

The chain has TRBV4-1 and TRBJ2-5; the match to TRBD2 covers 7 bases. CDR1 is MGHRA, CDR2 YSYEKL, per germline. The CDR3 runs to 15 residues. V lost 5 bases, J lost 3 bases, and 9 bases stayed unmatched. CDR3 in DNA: TGCGCCAGCAGCGCACCCGGGAGGACCGAAGAGACCCAGTACTTC. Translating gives CASSAPGRTEETQYF.

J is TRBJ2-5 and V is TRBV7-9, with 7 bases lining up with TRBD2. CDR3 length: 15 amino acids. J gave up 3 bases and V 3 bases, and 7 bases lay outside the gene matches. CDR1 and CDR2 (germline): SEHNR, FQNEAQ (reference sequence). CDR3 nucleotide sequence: TGTGCCAGCAGCTTGATGGGCGGGAGAGAAGAGACCCAGTACTTC. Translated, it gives CASSLMGGREETQYF.

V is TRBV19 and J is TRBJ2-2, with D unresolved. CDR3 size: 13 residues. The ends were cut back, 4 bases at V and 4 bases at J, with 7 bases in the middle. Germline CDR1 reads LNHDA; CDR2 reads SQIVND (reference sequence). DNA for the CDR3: TGTGCCAGTAGTAATGGGGTCACCGGGGAGCTGTTTTTT. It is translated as CASSNGVTGELFF.